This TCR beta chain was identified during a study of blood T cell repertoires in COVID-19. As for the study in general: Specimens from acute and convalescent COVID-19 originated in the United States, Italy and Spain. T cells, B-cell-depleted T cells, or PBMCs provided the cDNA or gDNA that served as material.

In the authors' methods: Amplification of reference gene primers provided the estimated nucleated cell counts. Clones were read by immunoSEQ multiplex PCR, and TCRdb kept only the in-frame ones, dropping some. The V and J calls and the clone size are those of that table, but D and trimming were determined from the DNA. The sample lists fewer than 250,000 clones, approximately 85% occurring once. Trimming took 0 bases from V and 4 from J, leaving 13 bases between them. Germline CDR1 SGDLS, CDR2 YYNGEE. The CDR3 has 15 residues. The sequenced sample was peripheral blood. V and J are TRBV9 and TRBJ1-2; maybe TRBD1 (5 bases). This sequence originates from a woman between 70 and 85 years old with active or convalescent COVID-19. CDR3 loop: CASSVDVGRGYGYTF. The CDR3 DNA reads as TGTGCCAGCAGCGTAGATGTAGGGAGGGGCTATGGCTACACCTTC.